This T cell receptor (beta chain) comes out of a study of technical replicates of blood from four donors. In germline, CDR1 is LNHDA, CDR2 SQIVND (reference sequence). This CDR3 contains 13 residues. Trimming removed 2 bases at V and 3 bases at J, with 7 bases between. The assay was immunoSEQ multiplex PCR, and TCRdb's table has in-frame clones only and misses some. In the table there are 55,000 to 80,000 clones, roughly 86% of which are singletons. This clone was seen just once. The TCR originated in a human donor in good health. Some clones in this sample may be carry-over from other donors' samples. This chain uses TRBV19 with TRBJ1-1; a possible D gene is TRBD1 (6 bases). Sequenced material: PBMCs. The CDR3 sequence is CASSITGYTEAFF. CDR3 DNA: TGTGCCAGTAGTATAACAGGGTACACTGAAGCTTTCTTT. The complete variable domain, with remaining parts taken from reference TRBV19 and TRBJ1-1, reads DGGITQSPKYLFRKEGQNVTLSCEQNLNHDAMYWYRQDPGQGLRLIYYSQIVNDFQKGDIAEGYSVSREKKESFPLTVTSAQKNPTAFYLCASSITGYTEAFFGQGTRLTVV.